The 31 T cell receptor beta chains reported below all come from one sample, sequenced in a study of cytomegalovirus exposure and HLA in healthy donors. In the PCR, 60 Vbeta and 13 Jbeta primers were used. The repertoire was sequenced with immunoSEQ multiplex PCR; TCRdb's copy has only in-frame clones and lacks some. Among 150,000 to 200,000 clones, 68% were seen once, and the ten largest hold 1.1% to 1.5%. The sequencing sample was made of PBMCs. The receptors come from a middle-aged man in good health and CMV-seronegative.

The chain is built from TRBV6-6 and TRBJ2-2, with 8 bases aligning to TRBD2. Germline assignment: CDR1 MNHNY and CDR2 SVGAGI (reference sequence). With V trimmed by 2 bases and J by 2 bases, 4 bases remained unmatched. There are 16 residues in the CDR3. This CDR3 reads CASSYGTSINTGELFF. The DNA of the CDR3 is TGTGCCAGCAGTTACGGGACTAGTATTAACACCGGGGAGCTGTTTTTT.

The J gene is TRBJ1-1, the V gene TRBV7-8; 8 bases align to TRBD1. V lost 5 bases to trimming and J lost 1 base; unmatched junction nucleotides: 12. Germline V CDR1 and CDR2: SGHVS, FQNEAQ. This CDR3 region has 17 residues. The CDR3 region is CASSVESQGARNTEAFF. DNA for the CDR3: TGTGCCAGCAGCGTAGAGAGTCAGGGGGCGCGGAACACTGAAGCTTTCTTT.

The V and J genes are TRBV15 and TRBJ2-3; 8 positions agree with TRBD1. V was pared by 5 bases and J by 4 bases, with 8 bases of the junction left unmatched. The CDR3 sequence is 15 residues long. Germline-derived CDR1 and CDR2 are LNHNV and YYDKDF (reference sequence). This chain's CDR3 is CATSPFQGAADTQYF. The CDR3, as DNA: TGTGCCACCAGCCCTTTTCAGGGGGCGGCAGATACGCAGTATTTT.

The chain carries TRBV7-2 and TRBJ1-6; D possibly corresponds to TRBD1 (5 bases). Germline V lookup: CDR1 SGHTA, CDR2 FQGNSA. The CDR3 is 17 residues long. V shed 4 bases and J shed 5 bases, with 18 bases lying between them. The CDR3 protein is CASSSREGPWDNSPLHF. Written as DNA, the CDR3 is TGTGCCAGCAGCTCCCGGGAGGGGCCATGGGATAATTCACCCCTCCACTTT.

The chain joins TRBV29-1 to TRBJ2-7; 11 bases align to TRBD1. Germline V gene sequence: CDR1 SQVTM, CDR2 ANQGSEA. This CDR3 has 13 residues. The V segment lost 5 bases and the J segment 3 bases; nucleotides outside the gene matches: 3. DNA for the CDR3: TGCAGCGTTCCGGGACAGGGGGTCTACGAGCAGTACTTC. Encoded protein: CSVPGQGVYEQYF.

The table lists this clone with a count of one. The chain recombines TRBV2 with TRBJ2-1, with 13 bases lining up with TRBD2. The germline CDR1 and CDR2 sequences are SNHLY and FYNNEI. The junction had 2 bases not matched to a gene; V was cut back by 8 bases and J by 4 bases. The CDR3 spans 14 residues. As DNA, the CDR3 is TGTGCCAGCTGGGGACTAGCGGGGTACAATGAGCAGTTCTTC. Encoded protein: CASWGLAGYNEQFF.

This clone was found a few times. The chain uses TRBV7-9 and TRBJ1-2; 9 nucleotides line up with TRBD1. The CDR3 is 15 amino acids. V lost 5 bases and J lost 5; bases outside the gene matches: 9. Germline CDR1 reads SEHNR; CDR2 reads FQNEAQ (reference sequence). CDR3 protein: CASSLGQGASYGYTF. Written as DNA, the CDR3 is TGTGCCAGCAGCCTGGGACAGGGAGCATCTTATGGCTACACCTTC.

J is TRBJ2-7 and V is TRBV5-1; D is perhaps TRBD2 (6 bases). Germline assignment: CDR1 SGHRS and CDR2 YFSETQ. Trimming removed 5 bases from V and 3 bases from J, with 21 bases in between. The CDR3 extends over 16 amino acids. As DNA, the CDR3 is TGCGCCAGCAGAAAACGAGACACAGGAGGGAACTACGAGCAGTACTTC. Protein: CASRKRDTGGNYEQYF.

The chain joins TRBV5-4 to TRBJ1-2, with D possibly TRBD1 on 5 matching bases. CDR3 length: 17 amino acids. V was pared by 0 bases and J by 5 bases, with 20 bases between. Germline V lookup: CDR1 SGHNT, CDR2 YYREEE (reference sequence). The CDR3 spells CASSLALGRDSGYGYTF. The CDR3 bases are TGTGCCAGCAGCTTGGCCTTAGGAAGGGACTCAGGATATGGCTACACCTTC.

The rearrangement uses TRBV6-6 and TRBJ1-2, with TRBD1 matching 9 bases. The CDR3 runs to 11 residues. The junction had 1 base not matched to a gene; V was cut back by 6 bases and J by 8 bases. In germline, CDR1 is MNHNY, CDR2 SVGAGI (reference sequence). CDR3 sequence: CASRTGGGYTF. The CDR3 DNA reads as TGTGCCAGCAGGACAGGGGGAGGCTACACCTTC.

This clone was detected once. The rearrangement links TRBV5-1 to TRBJ1-2; tentatively, D is TRBD1 (6 bases). The CDR3 has 14 amino acids. The V end was cut by 5 bases, the J end by 8 bases, with 19 bases between. Germline CDR1 reads SGHRS; CDR2 reads YFSETQ. The CDR3 DNA reads as TGCGCCAGCAGGAGGGACACGTCCTCGGGGGGCTACACCTTC. Its protein is CASRRDTSSGGYTF.

This clone has only one observation. This chain uses TRBV25-1 with TRBJ1-1; D possibly corresponds to TRBD1 (6 bases). Trimming stripped 6 bases from V and 4 bases from J, with 12 bases between. In germline, CDR1 is MGHDK, CDR2 SYGVNS. The CDR3 is 13 residues long. CDR3 sequence (DNA): TGTGCCAGCAGGGGACAAATGGGCACTGAAGCTTTCTTT. Encoded protein: CASRGQMGTEAFF.

V is TRBV6-1 and J is TRBJ1-3; 8 bases line up with TRBD1. Germline lookup yields CDR1 MNHNS and CDR2 SASEGT. The CDR3 has 15 amino acids. Trimming took 4 bases from V and 5 from J; bases not matched to a gene: 7. CDR3 in amino acids: CASSGGGQARNTIYF. In DNA, the CDR3 is TGTGCCAGCAGTGGTGGGGGACAGGCCCGAAACACCATATATTTT.

The chain employs TRBV10-2 and TRBJ1-1, with 8 bases lining up with TRBD1. Losses at the gene ends were 5 bases for V and 5 bases for J; bases not matched to a gene: 7. CDR3 size: 14 residues. Germline-derived CDR1 and CDR2 are WSHSY and SAAADI. Here the CDR3 reads CASSTQGASTEAFF. In DNA form, the CDR3 reads TGCGCCAGCAGTACTCAGGGGGCTAGTACTGAAGCTTTCTTT.

The chain couples TRBV5-4 to TRBJ1-2, with 10 bases that match TRBD1. The CDR3 contains 17 residues. Germline lookup yields CDR1 SGHNT and CDR2 YYREEE (reference sequence). With 4 bases clipped from V and 0 bases from J, the junction kept 9 bases outside the gene matches. The CDR3 sequence is CASSPARDRGANYGYTF. The CDR3 DNA reads as TGTGCCAGCAGCCCAGCCCGGGACAGGGGAGCTAACTATGGCTACACCTTC.

The chain has TRBV4-1 and TRBJ2-1; 9 nucleotides line up with TRBD1. Germline loops: CDR1 MGHRA, CDR2 YSYEKL. The CDR3 is 17 residues long. V trimming: 4 bases; J trimming: 8 bases; junction bases outside the gene matches: 15. The CDR3: CASSPAVQQGARYEQFF. CDR3 in DNA: TGCGCCAGCAGCCCTGCGGTCCAACAGGGGGCCAGGTATGAGCAGTTCTTC.

V usage is TRBV25-1 and J usage is TRBJ1-6, with a weak D call TRBD1 (6 bases). There are 16 residues in the CDR3. Looked up from germline, CDR1 is MGHDK and CDR2 is SYGVNS. V gave up 1 base and J gave up 2 bases, with 9 bases separating them. CDR3 sequence reads: CASSESTGTYNSPLHF. The CDR3 coding sequence is TGTGCCAGCAGTGAATCAACAGGGACCTATAATTCACCCCTCCACTTT.

V is TRBV7-9 and J is TRBJ2-7, with 8 bases aligning to TRBD1. The CDR3 sequence is 16 residues long. CDR1 is SEHNR and CDR2 is FQNEAQ in the germline V gene (reference sequence). V was pared by 5 bases and J by 2 bases, with 11 bases of the junction left unmatched. The DNA for the CDR3 is TGTGCCAGCAGCGACCTCCCCAGGGGGCTCCCCTACGAGCAGTACTTC. Translation: CASSDLPRGLPYEQYF.

This chain connects TRBV27 to TRBJ2-2; D gene uncertain. This CDR3 is 15 amino acids long. Trimming pared 5 bases from V and 3 bases from J, leaving 13 bases between. CDR1 is MNHEY, CDR2 SMNVEV, per germline (reference sequence). The CDR3 reads CASSPPPSYTGELFF. The CDR3 DNA reads as TGTGCCAGCAGTCCTCCCCCAAGCTACACCGGGGAGCTGTTTTTT.

Of note for this clone: At one end the junction does not follow the germline gene, possibly because of a read error. The same CDR3 is also encoded by other DNA sequences in this sample. The chain uses TRBV2 and TRBJ2-5, with 8 bases that match TRBD1. Germline loops: CDR1 SNHLY, CDR2 FYNNEI. This CDR3 has 16 amino acids. CDR3 sequence: CASSEGGQGARETQYF. Written as DNA, the CDR3 is TGTGCCAGTAGTGAAGGTGGGCAGGGGGCCCGGGAGACCCAGTACTTC.

A few counts support this clone. The rearrangement links TRBV25-1 to TRBJ1-1; a weak D match, TRBD1 (6 bases). The CDR3 totals 16 residues. V was clipped by 7 bases and J by 4 bases, with 22 bases between them. The germline V gene has CDR1 MGHDK and CDR2 SYGVNS. CDR3 amino acids: CASTLGAGVGGTEAFF. The DNA for the CDR3 is TGTGCCAGCACCTTGGGGGCAGGGGTAGGTGGCACTGAAGCTTTCTTT.

The chain is built from TRBV28 and TRBJ1-1; possible D gene TRBD1, 5 bases. Germline V gene sequence: CDR1 MDHEN, CDR2 SYDVKM. The CDR3 runs to 14 residues. The V end lost 6 bases, the J end lost 8 bases, and 19 bases lay between the germline ends. CDR3 amino acids: CASSWRGTGLEAFF. Written as DNA, the CDR3 is TGTGCCAGCAGCTGGCGTGGGACGGGACTAGAAGCTTTCTTT.

The chain uses TRBV27 and TRBJ1-4; D perhaps matches TRBD1 (5 bases). Germline-derived CDR1 and CDR2 are MNHEY and SMNVEV (reference sequence). Trimming stripped 4 bases from V and 8 bases from J, with 14 bases between. This CDR3 is 14 amino acids long. The chain's CDR3 is CASSSGPGGEKLFF. The CDR3 DNA reads TGTGCCAGCAGTTCGGGCCCGGGGGGAGAAAAACTGTTTTTT.

This rearrangement joins TRBV4-1 to TRBJ1-3, with D possibly TRBD1 on 6 matching bases. The V end was cut by 0 bases, the J end by 4 bases, with 13 bases between. This CDR3 contains 16 residues. Germline V gene data show CDR1 as MGHRA and CDR2 as YSYEKL. CDR3 in amino acids: CASSQDDRTAGNTIYF. The CDR3 DNA reads TGCGCCAGCAGCCAAGACGACAGGACGGCCGGAAACACCATATATTTT.

The chain recombines TRBV7-9 with TRBJ1-5; weak D call: TRBD1 (5 bases). The CDR3 is 13 residues long. Trimming removed 2 bases from V and 5 bases from J, with 7 bases in between. The germline CDR1 and CDR2 sequences are SEHNR and FQNEAQ (reference sequence). The CDR3 protein is CASSLSGDQPQHF. DNA for the CDR3: TGTGCCAGCAGCTTATCGGGGGATCAGCCCCAGCATTTT.

V and J are TRBV5-1 and TRBJ2-1; perhaps TRBD1 as D (6 bases). The CDR3 runs to 15 residues. Germline V gene sequence: CDR1 SGHRS, CDR2 YFSETQ. V was trimmed by 0 bases and J by 4 bases, leaving 11 bases between them. The DNA of the CDR3 is TGCGCCAGCAGCTTGGCCGACAGGCCATACAATGAGCAGTTCTTC. Protein: CASSLADRPYNEQFF.

The J gene is TRBJ1-5, the V gene TRBV6-5, with TRBD1 as a possible D gene (6 bases). Germline V gene sequence: CDR1 MNHEY, CDR2 SVGAGI. V lost 2 bases to trimming and J lost 5 bases, with 10 bases between them. This CDR3 is 14 amino acids long. CDR3 region: CASSYEGGYQPQHF. In DNA, the CDR3 is TGTGCCAGCAGTTACGAAGGGGGTTATCAGCCCCAGCATTTT.

The chain joins TRBV2 to TRBJ2-2, with D perhaps matching TRBD1 (6 bases). Germline CDR1 and CDR2: SNHLY and FYNNEI. The CDR3 spans 13 residues. V was trimmed by 5 bases and J by 5 bases, leaving 9 bases between them. The CDR3 spells CASSKGETGELFF. The CDR3 DNA reads TGTGCCAGCAGTAAGGGGGAGACCGGGGAGCTGTTTTTT.

This clone was observed a handful of times. V usage is TRBV7-2 and J usage is TRBJ1-5, with D tentatively TRBD1 (5 bases). Trimming took off 5 bases at V and 6 bases at J, with 14 bases between the two ends. Germline CDR1 reads SGHTA; CDR2 reads FQGNSA. This CDR3 has 14 residues. DNA of the CDR3: TGTGCCAGCAGCACCCCAGGGAGGGGTCAGCCCCAGCATTTT. Translation gives CASSTPGRGQPQHF. Combining the CDR3 with reference TRBV7-2 and TRBJ1-5 gives the whole variable domain GAGVSQSPSNKVTEKGKDVELRCDPISGHTALYWYRQSLGQGLEFLIYFQGNSAPDKSGLPSDRFSAERTGGSVSTLTIQRTQQEDSAVYLCASSTPGRGQPQHFGDGTRLSIL.

Of note for this clone: The junction and the germline gene differ at one end; a read error may be behind it. The chain couples TRBV28 to TRBJ1-2; 9 bases align to TRBD1. The germline V gene has CDR1 MDHEN and CDR2 SYDVKM. CDR3 length equals 13 residues. For the CDR3, the DNA is TGTGCCAGCAGTCGGAGTCCTCGGACAGGGGATCACTTC. Translating it yields CASSRSPRTGDHF.

The table lists this clone with a few counts. This chain connects TRBV9 to TRBJ2-7; tentative D call: TRBD2 (7 bases). Germline CDR1 reads SGDLS; CDR2 reads YYNGEE. The length of the CDR3 is 13 residues. V lost 3 bases and J lost 5, with 12 bases in between. CDR3 DNA: TGTGCCAGCAGCGGCCGGGGGGCAGACGAGCAGTACTTC. This codes for CASSGRGADEQYF.